One sample yielded the 20 T cell receptor beta chains listed below, sequenced in a study of cytomegalovirus exposure and HLA in healthy donors. Vbeta (60) and Jbeta (13) primers were used in the PCR. Profiled with immunoSEQ multiplex PCR; TCRdb holds only in-frame clones, not every one. Found here are 100,000 to 150,000 clones, roughly 80% of them singletons; the top ten hold more than 3.5%. Sequencing input: PBMCs. The receptors come from a middle-aged woman in good health and CMV-seropositive.

The V gene is TRBV7-2, the J gene TRBJ1-1; D perhaps matches TRBD1 (5 bases). V shed 4 bases and J shed 4 bases, with 13 bases lying between them. The CDR3 extends over 14 amino acids. Germline CDR1 and CDR2: SGHTA and FQGNSA. Here the CDR3 reads CASSSFQGGTEAFF. As DNA, the CDR3 is TGTGCCAGCAGCTCCTTTCAGGGTGGCACTGAAGCTTTCTTT. Looking up the rest from reference TRBV7-2 and TRBJ1-1 gives the full variable domain: GAGVSQSPSNKVTEKGKDVELRCDPISGHTALYWYRQSLGQGLEFLIYFQGNSAPDKSGLPSDRFSAERTGGSVSTLTIQRTQQEDSAVYLCASSSFQGGTEAFFGQGTRLTVV.

The rearrangement joins TRBV19 to TRBJ2-7; the match to TRBD1 covers 11 bases. Germline CDR1 is LNHDA and CDR2 is SQIVND (reference sequence). CDR3 length: 15 amino acids. V lost 3 bases to trimming and J lost 3 bases; unmatched junction nucleotides: 4. CDR3 bases: TGTGCCAGTAGTATGTGGGGACAGGGGGTCTACGAGCAGTACTTC. It codes for CASSMWGQGVYEQYF.

The rearrangement uses TRBV10-2 and TRBJ2-1; D is unclear. V was trimmed by 2 bases and J by 5 bases, leaving 7 bases between them. The CDR3 loop spans 13 amino acids. Germline V CDR1 and CDR2: WSHSY, SAAADI. CDR3 protein: CASSEAVNNEQFF. The CDR3, as DNA: TGCGCCAGCAGTGAGGCAGTCAACAATGAGCAGTTCTTC.

The chain employs TRBV29-1 and TRBJ2-5; 8 bases are shared with TRBD1. The germline gives CDR1 SQVTM, CDR2 ANQGSEA. This CDR3 comprises 13 residues. With 6 bases clipped from V and 5 bases from J, the junction kept 8 bases outside the gene matches. The CDR3 loop reads CSVGQGAWETQYF. The DNA of the CDR3 is TGCAGCGTAGGGCAGGGGGCCTGGGAGACCCAGTACTTC.

To note about this clone: An end of the junction differs from the germline gene, which may be a read error. The V gene is TRBV7-7, the J gene TRBJ2-1, with 12 bases that match TRBD2. CDR1 is SSHAT and CDR2 is FNYEAQ in the germline V gene (reference sequence). This CDR3 has 15 residues. DNA of the CDR3: TGTGCTAGCAGCTTAAGTCTAGCGGGAGGGAATGAGCAGTTCTTC. Its translation: CASSLSLAGGNEQFF. The variable domain in full, with the rest retrieved from reference TRBV7-7 and TRBJ2-1, is GAGVSQSPRYKVTKRGQDVTLRCDPISSHATLYWYQQALGQGPEFLTYFNYEAQPDKSGLPSDRFSAERPEGSISTLTIQRTEQRDSAMYRCASSLSLAGGNEQFFGPGTRLTVL.

In regard to this clone: A read error may produce the germline difference seen at one junction end. V gene TRBV6-1 combines with J gene TRBJ1-6, with D possibly matching TRBD1 (5 bases). Per the germline V gene, CDR1 is MNHNS and CDR2 is SASEGT. The CDR3 consists of 13 residues. The CDR3 DNA follows: TGTGCCGGCAGGGAGGGTAGTAATTCACCCCTCCACTTT. This encodes CAGREGSNSPLHF.

V usage is TRBV5-1 and J usage is TRBJ2-6; D is unclear. The V end was cut by 3 bases, the J end by 0 bases, with 7 bases between. Germline lookup yields CDR1 SGHRS and CDR2 YFSETQ. The CDR3 is made up of 15 amino acids. Here the CDR3 DNA reads TGCGCCAGCAGCTCCCTACCCTCTGGGGCCAACGTCCTGACTTTC. Translated: CASSSLPSGANVLTF.

This chain connects TRBV14 to TRBJ1-1; no firm D call. The CDR3 has 15 residues. Germline V CDR1 and CDR2: SGHDN, FVKESK. V lost 1 base and J lost 0, with 9 bases in between. CDR3 coding DNA: TGTGCCAGCAGCCAAGGAATCCAGGTGAACACTGAAGCTTTCTTT. It yields the protein CASSQGIQVNTEAFF.

The chain links TRBV28 to TRBJ1-1, with D perhaps TRBD1 (6 bases). CDR1 and CDR2 (germline): MDHEN, SYDVKM. Trimming pared 2 bases from V and 4 bases from J, leaving 14 bases between. The CDR3 has 15 amino acids. CDR3 protein: CASSLLGRGSTEAFF. The CDR3 DNA reads TGTGCCAGCAGTTTACTAGGCAGGGGTTCCACTGAAGCTTTCTTT.

The chain couples TRBV10-3 to TRBJ2-7, with D possibly TRBD2 on 6 matching bases. This CDR3 spans 12 amino acids. Trimming removed 3 bases at V and 6 bases at J, with 9 bases between. The germline V gene has CDR1 ENHRY and CDR2 SYGVKD. Written as DNA, the CDR3 is TGTGCCATCAGTGAAGACGGGGGCGAGCAGTACTTC. Translated: CAISEDGGEQYF.

The CDR3, as DNA: TGTGCCAGCAGCGTAGGTTCACAGCGAGGGACAGGGACTCTCCACTTT. It specifies CASSVGSQRGTGTLHF. This rearrangement joins TRBV9 to TRBJ1-6; 9 nucleotides align to TRBD1. V shed 0 bases, J shed 16 bases, and the junction held 14 bases outside the gene matches. From germline, CDR1 is SGDLS and CDR2 YYNGEE. The CDR3 consists of 16 residues.

The table lists this clone with a few counts. This chain connects TRBV6-5 to TRBJ2-5; D is ambiguous. Trimming removed 6 bases from V and 1 base from J, with 9 bases in between. The germline V gene encodes CDR1 MNHEY and CDR2 SVGAGI. The CDR3 is made up of 13 amino acids. The CDR3 reads CASSPDIQETQYF. CDR3 bases: TGTGCCAGCAGCCCTGACATCCAAGAGACCCAGTACTTC.

The genes are TRBV7-8 and TRBJ1-5; the match to TRBD1 covers 7 bases. Per germline, CDR1 SGHVS and CDR2 FQNEAQ. The CDR3 contains 14 residues. Trimming cost V 1 base and J 5 bases; bases outside gene matches: 2. DNA of the CDR3: TGTGCCAGCAGCTTAGTAGGACAGGATCAGCCCCAGCATTTT. It codes for CASSLVGQDQPQHF.

A word on this clone: At one end, the junction sequence differs from germline, possibly due to a read error. V gene TRBV7-9 combines with J gene TRBJ2-1, with D perhaps TRBD2 (5 bases). The germline gives CDR1 SEHNR, CDR2 FQNEAQ (reference sequence). The CDR3 is 13 amino acids. CDR3: CASSLPGLGLLLF. CDR3 DNA: TGTGCCAGCAGCTTACCCGGACTCGGTCTCCTGCTCTTC.

This clone occurred a few times. The J gene is TRBJ2-1, the V gene TRBV6-1; 15 nucleotides match TRBD2. CDR3 size: 15 residues. CDR1 is MNHNS and CDR2 is SASEGT in the germline V gene. After removal of 5 bases from V and 10 bases from J, the junction contained 6 bases not matched to a gene. The CDR3 nucleotides are TGTGCCAGCAGTAGAGGACTAGCGGGAGGGGACGAGCAGTTCTTC. Its translation: CASSRGLAGGDEQFF.

This clone appeared a few times. This chain connects TRBV6-5 to TRBJ2-7; the match to TRBD1 covers 7 bases. Germline V CDR1 and CDR2: MNHEY, SVGAGI. The CDR3 has 15 amino acids. V trimming: 2 bases; J trimming: 3 bases; junction bases outside the gene matches: 7. The CDR3 region is CASSYIGQESYEQYF. The CDR3 DNA is TGTGCCAGCAGTTACATCGGACAGGAGAGCTACGAGCAGTACTTC.

The rearrangement joins TRBV4-2 to TRBJ2-7, with TRBD2 matching over 9 bases. Trimming removed 0 bases from V and 3 bases from J; junction bases left unmatched: 6. CDR1 is LGHNA, CDR2 YNFKEQ, per germline. The CDR3 totals 16 residues. The CDR3 DNA reads as TGTGCCAGCAGCCAAGAGGGTGGGACTAGCTACTACGAGCAGTACTTC. This codes for CASSQEGGTSYYEQYF.

The chain uses TRBV5-6 and TRBJ2-7; TRBD1 aligns across 8 bases. Germline V lookup: CDR1 SGHDT, CDR2 YYEEEE. The CDR3 runs to 14 residues. Losses at the gene ends were 1 base for V and 5 bases for J; bases not matched to a gene: 5. This CDR3 is CASSLYDRGNEQYF. The CDR3 DNA is TGTGCCAGCAGCTTGTATGACAGGGGCAACGAGCAGTACTTC.

The chain is built from TRBV18 and TRBJ1-1; D is perhaps TRBD1 (5 bases). Trimming left V 2 bases short and J 1 base short, with 14 bases between. CDR1 and CDR2 from the germline V gene are KGHSH and LQKENI. This CDR3 has 16 residues. In nucleotides, the CDR3 is TGTGCCAGCTCACCAAAAGGCAGGGTCGGGAACACTGAAGCTTTCTTT. Translating it yields CASSPKGRVGNTEAFF.

This clone was observed a single time. The V and J genes are TRBV7-2 and TRBJ2-1, with D possibly TRBD1 on 5 matching bases. Trimming cost V 6 bases and J 5 bases, with 11 bases left between them. The CDR3 loop spans 13 amino acids. Looked up from germline, CDR1 is SGHTA and CDR2 is FQGNSA. CDR3 bases: TGTGCCAGCAGTGACAGTCCCCACAATGAGCAGTTCTTC. As protein: CASSDSPHNEQFF.